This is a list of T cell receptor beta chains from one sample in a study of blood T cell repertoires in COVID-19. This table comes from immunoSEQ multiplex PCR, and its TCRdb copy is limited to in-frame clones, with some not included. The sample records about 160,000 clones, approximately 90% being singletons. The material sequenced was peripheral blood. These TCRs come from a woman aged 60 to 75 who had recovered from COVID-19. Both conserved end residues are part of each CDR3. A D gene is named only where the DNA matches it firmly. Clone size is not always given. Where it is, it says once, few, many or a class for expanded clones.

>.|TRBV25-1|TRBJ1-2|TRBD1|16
TGTGCCAGCAGTCCGGGACAGGGGGGTCCTAACTATGGCTACACCTTC
CASSPGQGGPNYGYTF
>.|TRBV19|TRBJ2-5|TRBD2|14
TGTGCCAGTAGTAGAGGGACTACCTGGGAGACCCAGTACTTC
CASSRGTTWETQYF
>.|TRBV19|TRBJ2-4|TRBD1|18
TGTGCCAGTAGGACCGGGACAGGGGTTACAAGATCCAAAAACATTCAGTACTTC
CASRTGTGVTRSKNIQYF
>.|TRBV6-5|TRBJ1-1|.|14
TGTGCCAGCAGTCCCAGCGGGGGGTACACTGAAGCTTTCTTT
CASSPSGGYTEAFF
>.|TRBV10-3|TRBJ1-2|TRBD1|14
TGTGCCATCGGAAAGACAGGGGCTTTCTATGGCTACACCTTC
CAIGKTGAFYGYTF
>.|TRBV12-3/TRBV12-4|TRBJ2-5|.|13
TGTGCCAGCAGTTCCCGACGGCGGGAGACCCAGTACTTC
CASSSRRRETQYF
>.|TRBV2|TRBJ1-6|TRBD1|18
TGTGCCAGCAGGAGGACAGGAGACCGAAGCTCCTATAATTCACCCCTCCACTTT
CASRRTGDRSSYNSPLHF
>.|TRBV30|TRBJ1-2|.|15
TGTGCCTGCATTACAGGGAAAGGGGCCAACTATGGCTACACCTTC
CACITGKGANYGYTF
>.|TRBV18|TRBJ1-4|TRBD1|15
TGTGCCAGCTCGTCCCGGGACAGCGCAAATGAAAAACTGTTTTTT
CASSSRDSANEKLFF
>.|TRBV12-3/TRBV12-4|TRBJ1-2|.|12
TGTGCCAGCAGTTTGAGGGACTATGGCTACACCTTC
CASSLRDYGYTF
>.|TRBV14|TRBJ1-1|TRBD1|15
TGTGCCAGCAGCCAAGGGACAGGGGGCTTCGGTGAAGCTTTCTTT
CASSQGTGGFGEAFF
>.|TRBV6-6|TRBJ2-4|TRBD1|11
TGTGCCACCGGACAGGGACGCATTCAGTACTTC
CATGQGRIQYF
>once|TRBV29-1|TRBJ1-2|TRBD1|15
TGCAGCGTTGAAGTGGACAGGGGGCTCAACTATGGCTACACCTTC
CSVEVDRGLNYGYTF
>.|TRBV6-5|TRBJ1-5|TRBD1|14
TGTGCCAGCAGTTGGGTCGACAGGGATCAGCCCCAGCATTTT
CASSWVDRDQPQHF
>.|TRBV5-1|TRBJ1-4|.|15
TGCGCCAGCAGCTTGGGCGGCACTAAGGAAGAAAAACTGTTTTTT
CASSLGGTKEEKLFF
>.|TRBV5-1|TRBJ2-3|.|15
TGCGCCAGCAGCCTAATTCCTTCTAGCACAGATACGCAGTATTTT
CASSLIPSSTDTQYF
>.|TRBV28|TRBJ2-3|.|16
TGTGCCAGCAGTCGCCCGGATGCGGCCCGCACAGATACGCAGTATTTT
CASSRPDAARTDTQYF
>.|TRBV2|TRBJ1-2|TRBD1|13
TGTGCCAGCAGTGTGGACAGGGGGCAAGGCTACACCTTC
CASSVDRGQGYTF
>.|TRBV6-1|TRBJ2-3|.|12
TGTGCCAGCAGTGACACAAGGGGGACGCAGTATTTT
CASSDTRGTQYF
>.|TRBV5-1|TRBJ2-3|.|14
TGCGCCAGCCTCCGACTCCTAGGCACAGATACGCAGTATTTT
CASLRLLGTDTQYF
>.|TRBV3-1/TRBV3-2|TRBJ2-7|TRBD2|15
TGTGCCAGCAGCCAAGGGCTAGCGGGCCTAGGCGAGCAGTACTTC
CASSQGLAGLGEQYF
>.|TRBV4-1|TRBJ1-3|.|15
TGCGCCAGCAGCCCGAACGAGGGAGCTGGAAACACCATATATTTT
CASSPNEGAGNTIYF
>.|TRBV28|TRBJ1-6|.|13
TGTGCAAGCGATACGCAAAGCTATTCACCCCTCCACTTT
CASDTQSYSPLHF
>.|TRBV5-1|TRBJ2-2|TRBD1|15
TGCGCCAGCATCGAGGACAGGAAGGGCACCGGGGAGCTGTTTTTT
CASIEDRKGTGELFF
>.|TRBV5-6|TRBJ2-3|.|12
TGTGCCAGCAGCGGGGCCCCAGATACGCAGTATTTT
CASSGAPDTQYF
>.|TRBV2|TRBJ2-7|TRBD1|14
TGTGCCGGAAAACATGGGACAGGGGGCGGCGAGCAGTACTTC
CAGKHGTGGGEQYF
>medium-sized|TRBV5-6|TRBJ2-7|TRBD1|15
TGTGCCAGCAGCGGTGGGGACAGTGAATTCTACGAGCAGTACTTC
CASSGGDSEFYEQYF
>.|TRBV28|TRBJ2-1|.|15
TGTGCCAGCGAATGGGGTCAGGGCTCCTACAATGAGCAGTTCTTC
CASEWGQGSYNEQFF
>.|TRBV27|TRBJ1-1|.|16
TGTGCCAGCAAGGGACAATCCCGTTACCCCCTTACTGAAGCTTTCTTT
CASKGQSRYPLTEAFF
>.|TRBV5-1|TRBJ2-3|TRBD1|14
TGCGCCAGCAGGTCGGGACAGCTAACAGATACGCAGTATTTT
CASRSGQLTDTQYF
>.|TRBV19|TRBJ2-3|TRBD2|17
TGTGCCAGTAGCCGACTGTTGGCGTTAGCGGGGCGAGATACGCAGTATTTT
CASSRLLALAGRDTQYF
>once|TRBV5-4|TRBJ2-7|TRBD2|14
TGTGCCAGCAGCTTATATAGCGGGGCCTACGAGCAGTACTTC
CASSLYSGAYEQYF